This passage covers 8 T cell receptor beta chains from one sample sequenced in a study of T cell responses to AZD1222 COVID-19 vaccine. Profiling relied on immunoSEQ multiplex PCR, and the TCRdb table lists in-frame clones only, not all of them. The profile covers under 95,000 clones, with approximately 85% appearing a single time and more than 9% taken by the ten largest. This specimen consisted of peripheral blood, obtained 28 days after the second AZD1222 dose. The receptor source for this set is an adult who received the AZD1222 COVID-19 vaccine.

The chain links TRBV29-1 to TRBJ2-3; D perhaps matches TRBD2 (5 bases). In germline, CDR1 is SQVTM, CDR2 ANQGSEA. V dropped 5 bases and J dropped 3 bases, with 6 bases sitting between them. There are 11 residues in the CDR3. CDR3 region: CSVWRTDTQYF. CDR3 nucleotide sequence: TGCAGCGTTTGGAGGACAGATACGCAGTATTTT.

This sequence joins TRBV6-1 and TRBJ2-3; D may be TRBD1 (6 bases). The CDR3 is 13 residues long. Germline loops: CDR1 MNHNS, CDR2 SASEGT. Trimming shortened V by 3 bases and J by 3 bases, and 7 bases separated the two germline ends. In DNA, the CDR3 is TGTGCCAGCAGTGACAGGGGTACAGATACGCAGTATTTT. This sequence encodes CASSDRGTDTQYF.

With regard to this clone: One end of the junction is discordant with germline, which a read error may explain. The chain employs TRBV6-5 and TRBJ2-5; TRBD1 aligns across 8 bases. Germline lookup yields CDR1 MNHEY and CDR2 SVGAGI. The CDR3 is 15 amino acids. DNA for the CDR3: TGTGCCAGCAGTGACTCCCAGGGGGCGTGGGAGACCCAGTACTTC. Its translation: CASSDSQGAWETQYF.

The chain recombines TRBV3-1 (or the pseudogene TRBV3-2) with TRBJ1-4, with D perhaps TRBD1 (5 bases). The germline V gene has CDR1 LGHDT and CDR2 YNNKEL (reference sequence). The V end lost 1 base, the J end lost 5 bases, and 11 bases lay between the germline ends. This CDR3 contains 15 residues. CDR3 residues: CASSQGRGTNEKLFF. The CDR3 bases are TGTGCCAGCAGCCAAGGTAGGGGAACGAATGAAAAACTGTTTTTT.

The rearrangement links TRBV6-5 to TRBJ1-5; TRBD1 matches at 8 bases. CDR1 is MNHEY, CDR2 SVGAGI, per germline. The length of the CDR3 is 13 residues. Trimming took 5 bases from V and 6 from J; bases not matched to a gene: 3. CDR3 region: CASSKQGGQPQHF. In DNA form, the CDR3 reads TGTGCCAGCAGTAAACAGGGGGGTCAGCCCCAGCATTTT.

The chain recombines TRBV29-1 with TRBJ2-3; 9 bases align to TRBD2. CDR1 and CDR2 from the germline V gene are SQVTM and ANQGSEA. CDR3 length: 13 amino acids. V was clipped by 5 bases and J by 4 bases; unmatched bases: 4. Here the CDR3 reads CSVSRLAADTQYF. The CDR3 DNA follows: TGCAGCGTTAGTAGACTAGCGGCAGATACGCAGTATTTT.

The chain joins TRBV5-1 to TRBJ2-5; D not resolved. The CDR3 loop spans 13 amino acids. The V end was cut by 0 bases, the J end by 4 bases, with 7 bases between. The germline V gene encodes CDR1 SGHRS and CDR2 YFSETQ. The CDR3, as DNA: TGCGCCAGCAGCTTGGAGGGCCCAGAGACCCAGTACTTC. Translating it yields CASSLEGPETQYF.

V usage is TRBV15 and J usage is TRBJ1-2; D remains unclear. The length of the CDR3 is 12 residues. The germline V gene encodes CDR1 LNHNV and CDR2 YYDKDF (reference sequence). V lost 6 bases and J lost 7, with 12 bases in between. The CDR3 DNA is TGTGCCACCAGTCCACAGTTGGGTGGCTACACCTTC. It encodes CATSPQLGGYTF.